The 24 T cell receptor beta chains below come from one sample, sequenced in a study of blood T cell repertoires in COVID-19. Here immunoSEQ multiplex PCR was the method, and the copy in TCRdb shows in-frame clones only, minus some. The profile covers roughly 300,000 clones, with 85% to 90% appearing a single time and about 4.2% taken by the ten largest. Sequenced sample: PBMCs or T cells enriched from blood (not recorded which). The receptors derive from a man under 40 who had recovered from COVID-19.

The chain joins TRBV5-1 to TRBJ2-1; no reliable D call. The germline CDR1 and CDR2 sequences are SGHRS and YFSETQ. The V and J ends lost 1 base and 0 bases respectively, with 5 bases between them. The CDR3 totals 14 residues. The CDR3 is CASSLSISYNEQFF. The CDR3, as DNA: TGCGCCAGCAGCTTGTCCATCTCCTACAATGAGCAGTTCTTC.

This clone came up once. The V call is TRBV7-2, the J call TRBJ1-6; D is uncertain. The germline V and J ends were trimmed by 4 bases and 4 bases, with 8 bases remaining between them. CDR1 is SGHTA, CDR2 FQGNSA, per germline. CDR3 size: 14 residues. This CDR3 is CASSSQVYNSPLHF. The CDR3 DNA is TGTGCCAGCAGCTCACAAGTTTATAATTCACCCCTCCACTTT.

V usage is TRBV7-9 and J usage is TRBJ2-7; TRBD2 matches 12 bases. Germline CDR1 SEHNR, CDR2 FQNEAQ (reference sequence). Losses at the gene ends were 4 bases for V and 6 bases for J; bases not matched to a gene: 7. This CDR3 contains 15 residues. The CDR3 spells CASSSTSGGISEQYF. The CDR3 bases are TGTGCCAGCAGCTCGACTAGCGGGGGTATCAGCGAGCAGTACTTC.

The V call is TRBV10-1, the J call TRBJ2-3; D gene unclear. The V end was cut by 3 bases, the J end by 3 bases, with 19 bases between. This CDR3 has 17 residues. Germline loops: CDR1 WNHNN, CDR2 SYGVQD (reference sequence). The DNA of the CDR3 is TGCGCCAGCAGTGACCGACTGAGGAACCTTCAAACAGATACGCAGTATTTT. It codes for CASSDRLRNLQTDTQYF.

This rearrangement joins TRBV5-1 to TRBJ1-1; 8 bases match TRBD1. Looked up from germline, CDR1 is SGHRS and CDR2 is YFSETQ. V was pared by 2 bases and J by 8 bases, with 5 bases of the junction left unmatched. This CDR3 has 13 amino acids. The CDR3 DNA reads as TGCGCCAGCAGCTTTACAGGGGGGCTCGAAGCTTTCTTT. As protein: CASSFTGGLEAFF.

The chain combines TRBV10-1 with TRBJ1-4, with 7 bases that match TRBD1. This CDR3 is 14 amino acids long. After removal of 4 bases from V and 3 bases from J, the junction contained 2 bases not matched to a gene. CDR1 is WNHNN and CDR2 is SYGVQD in the germline V gene (reference sequence). CDR3 amino acids: CASSAGTANEKLFF. The DNA for the CDR3 is TGCGCCAGCAGTGCTGGGACAGCTAATGAAAAACTGTTTTTT.

The chain uses TRBV24-1 and TRBJ2-3, with 7 bases matching TRBD2. Per the germline V gene, CDR1 is KGHDR and CDR2 is SFDVKD. V shed 10 bases and J 0 bases; nucleotides not matched to a gene: 6. There are 14 residues in the CDR3. CDR3 in DNA: TGTGCCACAGGGCCTAGCGGTAGCACAGATACGCAGTATTTT. It translates to CATGPSGSTDTQYF.

CDR3 in amino acids: CASSQERVRGDEQFF. In DNA, the CDR3 is TGTGCCAGCAGCCAAGAAAGGGTCCGGGGGGATGAGCAGTTCTTC. J is TRBJ2-1 and V is TRBV14, with TRBD2 matching over 7 bases. The CDR3 is 15 amino acids. J lost 8 bases, V lost 0 bases, and 7 bases had no gene match. CDR1 and CDR2 from the germline V gene are SGHDN and FVKESK.

The V call is TRBV25-1, the J call TRBJ1-6; TRBD1 agrees at 9 bases. Germline V lookup: CDR1 MGHDK, CDR2 SYGVNS. V shed 2 bases and J 9 bases; nucleotides not matched to a gene: 2. The CDR3 is 14 amino acids. The CDR3 DNA sequence: TGTGCCAGCAGTGAAGGGACAGGGATTTCACCCCTCCACTTT. Translation gives CASSEGTGISPLHF.

The rearrangement links TRBV20-1 to TRBJ1-3; D is ambiguous. The CDR3 is made up of 14 amino acids. V lost 3 bases and J lost 0, with 9 bases in between. Germline V gene data show CDR1 as DFQATT and CDR2 as SNEGSKA (reference sequence). The CDR3 DNA reads TGCAGTGCTAGTAGCTCTAGCTCTGGAAACACCATATATTTT. Its translation: CSASSSSSGNTIYF.

Notes on this clone: The sample contains more than one DNA sequence encoding this CDR3. The chain employs TRBV4-2 and TRBJ2-5; D may be TRBD1 (8 bases). CDR3 size: 16 residues. V lost 1 base and J 5 bases, leaving 17 bases between the germline ends. The germline V gene has CDR1 LGHNA and CDR2 YNFKEQ. The CDR3 loop reads CASSQVSSGTGETQYF. The CDR3 bases are TGTGCCAGCAGCCAAGTAAGCAGCGGGACAGGCGAGACCCAGTACTTC.

This clone occurred a few times. The chain carries TRBV5-1 and TRBJ2-2; D is uncertain. The germline V gene has CDR1 SGHRS and CDR2 YFSETQ. There are 15 residues in the CDR3. Trimming took 0 bases from V and 4 from J, leaving 10 bases between them. CDR3 nucleotide sequence: TGCGCCAGCAGCTTGGGCAGATTGCTCACCGGGGAGCTGTTTTTT. This translates into CASSLGRLLTGELFF. Combining the CDR3 with reference TRBV5-1 and TRBJ2-2 gives the whole variable domain KAGVTQTPRYLIKTRGQQVTLSCSPISGHRSVSWYQQTPGQGLQFLFEYFSETQRNKGNFPGRFSGRQFSNSRSEMNVSTLELGDSALYLCASSLGRLLTGELFFGEGSRLTVL.

The rearrangement joins TRBV6-5 to TRBJ2-2, with 8 bases identical to TRBD1. V shed 6 bases and J 0 bases; nucleotides not matched to a gene: 3. Germline V gene data show CDR1 as MNHEY and CDR2 as SVGAGI. There are 15 residues in the CDR3. CDR3 nucleotide sequence: TGTGCCAGCAGATACAGGGGGACGAACACCGGGGAGCTGTTTTTT. Amino acids: CASRYRGTNTGELFF.

This chain connects TRBV5-6 to TRBJ2-1; D is unclear. Trimming removed 4 bases at V and 6 bases at J, with 14 bases between. The CDR3 totals 14 residues. Looked up from germline, CDR1 is SGHDT and CDR2 is YYEEEE. CDR3 amino acids: CASSPGGRINEQFF. For the CDR3, the DNA is TGTGCCAGCAGCCCTGGCGGCCGCATCAATGAGCAGTTCTTC. The full variable domain, rest sourced from reference TRBV5-6 and TRBJ2-1, is DAGVTQSPTHLIKTRGQQVTLRCSPKSGHDTVSWYQQALGQGPQFIFQYYEEEERQRGNFPDRFSGHQFPNYSSELNVNALLLGDSALYLCASSPGGRINEQFFGPGTRLTVL.

V and J are TRBV7-9 and TRBJ2-7; D is unclear. Trimming removed 1 base from V and 0 bases from J, with 7 bases in between. In germline, CDR1 is SEHNR, CDR2 FQNEAQ (reference sequence). The CDR3 has 14 amino acids. The CDR3 DNA reads as TGTGCCAGCAGCTTAGACGGGTTCTCCTACGAGCAGTACTTC. Protein: CASSLDGFSYEQYF. The full variable domain, with the rest looked up from reference TRBV7-9 and TRBJ2-7, is DTGVSQNPRHKITKRGQNVTFRCDPISEHNRLYWYRQTLGQGPEFLTYFQNEAQLEKSRLLSDRFSAERPKGSFSTLEIQRTEQGDSAMYLCASSLDGFSYEQYFGPGTRLTVT.

The chain is built from TRBV5-1 and TRBJ1-1, with D possibly matching TRBD1 (6 bases). This CDR3 has 15 residues. The germline V and J ends were trimmed by 4 bases and 1 base, with 14 bases remaining between them. Germline CDR1 SGHRS, CDR2 YFSETQ. The CDR3 spells CASSTLQGGNTEAFF. As DNA, the CDR3 is TGCGCCAGCAGCACACTACAGGGCGGGAACACTGAAGCTTTCTTT.

This sequence joins TRBV30 and TRBJ2-1; 15 nucleotides match TRBD2. The CDR3 covers 21 residues. CDR1 is GTSNPN and CDR2 is SVGIG in the germline V gene (reference sequence). Trimming removed 2 bases from V and 0 bases from J; junction bases left unmatched: 14. The CDR3 is CAWSRISLWTSGRASYNEQFF. CDR3 nucleotides: TGTGCCTGGAGTCGCATCTCCCTTTGGACTAGCGGGAGGGCCTCCTACAATGAGCAGTTCTTC. Full variable domain (outside the CDR3, taken from reference TRBV30 and TRBJ2-1): SQTIHQWPATLVQPVGSPLSLECTVEGTSNPNLYWYRQAAGRGLQLLFYSVGIGQISSEVPQNLSASRPQDRQFILSSKKLLLSDSGFYLCAWSRISLWTSGRASYNEQFFGPGTRLTVL.

J is TRBJ1-2 and V is TRBV28, with D hard to call. CDR1 is MDHEN and CDR2 is SYDVKM in the germline V gene. Trimming pared 7 bases from V and 4 bases from J, leaving 13 bases between. The CDR3 sequence is 13 residues long. In nucleotides, the CDR3 is TGTGCCAGCACCATAACGGGGTTCTATGGCTACACCTTC. Translating gives CASTITGFYGYTF.

The V and J genes are TRBV7-8 and TRBJ2-2; D call uncertain. V shed 4 bases and J shed 1 base, with 4 bases lying between them. CDR1 is SGHVS and CDR2 is FQNEAQ in the germline V gene. CDR3 size: 13 residues. The CDR3 DNA reads TGTGCCAGCAGCTCCGGGAACACCGGGGAGCTGTTTTTT. It yields the protein CASSSGNTGELFF.

The rearrangement links TRBV19 to TRBJ1-6, with TRBD1 matching 8 bases. This CDR3 has 15 amino acids. V lost 4 bases to trimming and J lost 3 bases; unmatched junction nucleotides: 2. Germline V CDR1 and CDR2: LNHDA, SQIVND (reference sequence). The CDR3 nucleotides are TGTGCCAGTAGTAGGGGGACAGGCTATAATTCACCCCTCCACTTT. This translates into CASSRGTGYNSPLHF.

The CDR3 coding sequence is TGTGCCAGCAGTGGTAGCGGGACTAGCGGTACCGGGGAGCTGTTTTTT. As protein: CASSGSGTSGTGELFF. The V call is TRBV2, the J call TRBJ2-2; 11 positions agree with TRBD2. This CDR3 is 16 amino acids long. Germline values: CDR1 SNHLY, CDR2 FYNNEI. Germline trimming cut 4 bases from V and 5 bases from J; bases unmatched to any gene: 6.

This clone was counted once. The chain's CDR3 is CASSSNSGTERAFF. CDR3 nucleotide sequence: TGTGCCAGCAGCTCAAACTCCGGGACAGAACGCGCTTTCTTT. V usage is TRBV11-3 and J usage is TRBJ1-1; 7 bases fit TRBD1. Germline loops: CDR1 SGHNT, CDR2 YENEEA. With 4 bases clipped from V and 11 bases from J, the junction kept 13 bases outside the gene matches. There are 14 residues in the CDR3.

The chain uses TRBV19 and TRBJ2-1; D gene uncertain. Trimming removed 5 bases at V and 4 bases at J, with 12 bases between. CDR3 length equals 14 residues. Germline V gene lookup returns CDR1 LNHDA and CDR2 SQIVND (reference sequence). The DNA of the CDR3 is TGTGCCAGTAGTGTCCTCGCTAGTTACAATGAGCAGTTCTTC. Residues: CASSVLASYNEQFF. The full variable domain, its missing parts supplied by reference TRBV19 and TRBJ2-1, is DGGITQSPKYLFRKEGQNVTLSCEQNLNHDAMYWYRQDPGQGLRLIYYSQIVNDFQKGDIAEGYSVSREKKESFPLTVTSAQKNPTAFYLCASSVLASYNEQFFGPGTRLTVL.

This clone was seen a handful of times. The chain uses TRBV6-5 and TRBJ2-7; 11 nucleotides line up with TRBD2. CDR1 and CDR2 from the germline V gene are MNHEY and SVGAGI. Trimming removed 8 bases from V and 2 bases from J; junction bases left unmatched: 2. This CDR3 is 13 amino acids long. CDR3 protein: CASGTSGPYEQYF. The DNA of the CDR3 is TGTGCCAGCGGGACTAGCGGTCCCTACGAGCAGTACTTC.